This T cell receptor beta chain was profiled in a study of T cell repertoires in cytomegalovirus infection. Using its own MiXCR run on the reads, TCRdb lists one record per CDR3 protein. The sample has hundreds of thousands of distinct CDR3 sequences, roughly a tenth seen once. This clonotype was seen many times. CDR1 and CDR2 from the germline V gene are SGHTA and FQGNSA. The CDR3 runs to 12 residues. V trimming: 6 bases; J trimming: 7 bases; junction bases outside the gene matches: 2. Sequenced sample: PBMCs. The sequence was obtained from a human donor in good health (CMV status not recorded). Some clones in this sample may be carry-over from other donors' samples. This sequence joins TRBV7-2 and TRBJ2-1, with 8 bases aligning to TRBD2. The CDR3 protein is CASRRGGNEQFF. CDR3 in DNA: TGTGCCAGCAGGCGCGGGGGGAATGAGCAGTTCTTC.